This TCR beta chain originates from a study of HIV-infected patients and healthy controls. Points from the study as a whole: Healthy controls carried many MAIT alpha-chain CDR3s, while HIV+ repertoires had few. Size-matching overweighted rare events from HIV-infected data when comparing patients with controls.

The repertoire came from unfractionated whole blood and reflected all unsorted peripheral T cells. Germline CDR1 and CDR2: LNHDA and SQIVND (reference sequence). The CDR3 adds up to 13 amino acids, both ends counted. cDNA was made from 400 to 500 ng RNA using alpha and beta constant primers. Alpha and beta chain libraries were made separately by chain-specific third strand synthesis with multiplexing indices. A 5' RACE adapter with a random hexamer and the SP2 primer site was joined to cDNA. TCRdb fed the 5' RACE reads into MiXCR, producing one record per CDR3 protein. The sample includes 9,500 to 15,000 distinct CDR3 sequences, 9% to 9.5% of them seen just once. This clonotype was seen many times. What it binds is unknown. Lacking the conserved final phenylalanine or tryptophan, this CDR3 likely reflects a read error. No DNA is shown, since the ends of the CDR3 on it are uncertain; the CDR3 is the one TCRdb lists.

J is TRBJ1-1 and V is TRBV19; TRBD1, as called in the table, went unchecked against the DNA. This TCR was sampled from an adult with HIV infection. The donor label of this sample is uncertain. The sample in question was blood, obtained before antiretroviral therapy. The CDR3 protein is CASSIQGASLLIV.